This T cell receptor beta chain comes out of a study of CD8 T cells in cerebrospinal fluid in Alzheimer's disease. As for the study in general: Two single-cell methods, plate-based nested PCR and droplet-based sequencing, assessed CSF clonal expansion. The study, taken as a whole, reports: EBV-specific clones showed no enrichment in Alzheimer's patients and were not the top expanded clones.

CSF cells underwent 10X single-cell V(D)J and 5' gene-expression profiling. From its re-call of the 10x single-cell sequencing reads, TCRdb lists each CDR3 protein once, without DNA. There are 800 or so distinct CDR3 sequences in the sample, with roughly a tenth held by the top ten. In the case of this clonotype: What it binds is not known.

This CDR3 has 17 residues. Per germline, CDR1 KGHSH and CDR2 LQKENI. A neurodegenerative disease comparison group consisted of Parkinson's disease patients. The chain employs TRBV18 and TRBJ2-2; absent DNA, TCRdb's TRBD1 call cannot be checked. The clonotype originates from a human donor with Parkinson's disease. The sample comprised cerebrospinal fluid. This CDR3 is CASSPSGTGDNTGELFF.